Below, 19 T cell receptor beta chains from the same sample are listed, as sequenced in a study of post-analysis software for immune sequencing data. Their specific antigens are unknown. Study observations and caveats: Roughly five TRBV segments appeared more often in patients than in controls, and TRBV5-6, TRBV5-1 and TRBV20-1 were among these.

Every TCR beta cDNA library bore unique molecular identifiers. From the PCR reads, TCRdb called clonotypes with MiXCR, one entry per CDR3 protein. The sample has 750,000 to 950,000 distinct CDR3 sequences; under 70% are singletons. Material for sequencing was blood. All receptors derive from a girl between 5 and 17 years old with multiple sclerosis.

CDR3 amino acids: CASSLDILNEQFF. CDR3 bases: TGTGCCAGCAGTTTGGACATTCTCAATGAGCAGTTCTTC. This chain joins TRBV27 and TRBJ2-1; D possibly corresponds to TRBD1 (5 bases). Trimming cost V 3 bases and J 6 bases, with 9 bases left between them. CDR3 length: 13 residues. Germline V gives CDR1 MNHEY, CDR2 SMNVEV (reference sequence).

The chain links TRBV4-1 to TRBJ2-5, with D possibly being TRBD2 (5 bases). The V end was cut by 1 base, the J end by 1 base, with 7 bases between. CDR3 length equals 14 residues. The V gene's germline CDR1 is MGHRA and CDR2 YSYEKL. CDR3 sequence (DNA): TGCGCCAGCAGCCAAGTAAGCGGCCAAGAGACCCAGTACTTC. This gives the protein CASSQVSGQETQYF.

This clonotype was counted a few times. The chain employs TRBV5-1 and TRBJ2-5; maybe TRBD2 (7 bases). Per germline, CDR1 SGHRS and CDR2 YFSETQ. This CDR3 has 16 residues. Trimming cost V 0 bases and J 3 bases, with 15 bases left between them. The CDR3 reads CASSLDRGGRKETQYF. The CDR3 DNA follows: TGCGCCAGCAGCTTGGATAGGGGGGGACGAAAAGAGACCCAGTACTTC.

The chain has TRBV6-2 or TRBV6-3 and TRBJ1-1, with a weak D call TRBD1 (6 bases). The CDR3 has 15 residues. V was trimmed by 3 bases and J by 4 bases, leaving 15 bases between them. Germline V gene sequence: CDR1 MNHEY, CDR2 SVGEGT. CDR3 sequence (DNA): TGTGCCAGCAGTTATTCCTCCGCAGGGGCCACTGAAGCTTTCTTT. Protein sequence: CASSYSSAGATEAFF.

This chain uses TRBV12-3 or TRBV12-4 with TRBJ2-3; D remains ambiguous. The CDR3 loop spans 14 amino acids. V shed 5 bases and J shed 3 bases, with 12 bases lying between them. CDR3 in amino acids: CASSPTRRTDTQYF. In nucleotides, the CDR3 is TGTGCCAGCAGTCCTACTCGTCGGACAGATACGCAGTATTTT.

This chain connects TRBV11-1 to TRBJ2-1, with 12 positions matching TRBD2. The CDR3 is 16 residues long. Trimming cost V 2 bases and J 12 bases; bases outside gene matches: 11. The germline gives CDR1 SGHAT, CDR2 FQDESV (reference sequence). The CDR3 bases are TGTGCCAGCAGCTTACCCGGGACTAGCGGGCCAAGGGGGCAGTTCTTC. This sequence encodes CASSLPGTSGPRGQFF.

V is TRBV3-1 and J is TRBJ2-7; D is perhaps TRBD1 or TRBD2 (6 bases each). TRBJ2-5 explains the end of the DNA better; the J call may be wrong. The CDR3 has 16 amino acids. The germline CDR1 and CDR2 sequences are LGHDT and YNNKEL (reference sequence). In DNA, the CDR3 is TGTGCCAGCAGCCAAGAAGGCAGGGGAGGTGGCGAGACCCAGTACTTC. Translated: CASSQEGRGGGETQYF.

The gene calls are TRBV20-1 and TRBJ2-7, with TRBD2 identical over 8 bases. The J call may be faulty, since TRBJ2-5 better matches the DNA end. The CDR3 sequence is 16 residues long. Germline CDR1 is DFQATT and CDR2 is SNEGSKA (reference sequence). The CDR3 bases are TGCAGTGCTAGAGTCGGTCGCGGGGGGATGAGCGAGACCCAGTACTTC. As protein: CSARVGRGGMSETQYF.

This clonotype was observed a few times. The genes are TRBV7-8 and TRBJ2-1, with 7 bases aligning to TRBD1. This CDR3 has 16 amino acids. Trimming took 0 bases from V and 2 from J; bases not matched to a gene: 4. Per the germline V gene, CDR1 is SGHVS and CDR2 is FQNEAQ. CDR3 sequence (DNA): TGTGCCAGCAGCTTAGCGGGACAGTTTCCCTACAATGAGCAGTTCTTC. Translated: CASSLAGQFPYNEQFF.

There are a few counts of this clonotype. The DNA of the CDR3 is TGTGCCAGCTCACCGGGGGGGCAGCGCCTTATCCCAAGCTACACCTTC. This translates into CASSPGGQRLIPSYTF. The gene calls are TRBV18 and TRBJ1-2; D perhaps matches TRBD1 (6 bases). The CDR3 covers 16 residues. The V and J ends lost 3 bases and 9 bases respectively, with 23 bases between them. The germline CDR1 and CDR2 sequences are KGHSH and LQKENI.

The chain employs TRBV29-1 and TRBJ2-7; 12 positions agree with TRBD2. The V gene end was trimmed by 6 bases and the J gene end by 7 bases; junction bases not matched to a gene: 16. This CDR3 is built from 16 residues. CDR1 and CDR2 from the germline V gene are SQVTM and ANQGSEA. The CDR3 nucleotides are TGCAGCGTCCAGCTTCGACTAGCGGGAGATATGGGGGAGCAGTACTTC. The encoded protein is CSVQLRLAGDMGEQYF.

This clonotype has more than one count but fewer than ten. Germline and junction disagree at one end, which may indicate a read error. The chain couples TRBV6-1 to TRBJ2-3; possibly TRBD1 for D (6 bases). CDR1 MNHNS and CDR2 SASEGT come from the germline V gene. The CDR3 has 13 residues. CDR3 residues: CASSEVWTDTQYF. As DNA, the CDR3 is TGTGCCAGCAGTGAAGTGTGGACAGACACGCAGTATTTT.

J is TRBJ2-7 and V is TRBV3-1, with 10 bases lining up with TRBD2. CDR3 length: 17 amino acids. Trimming cost V 3 bases and J 5 bases; bases outside gene matches: 13. CDR1 is LGHDT, CDR2 YNNKEL, per germline (reference sequence). CDR3 loop: CASSHLLGLAGAHEQYF. CDR3 DNA: TGTGCCAGCAGCCACCTCTTGGGGCTAGCGGGAGCCCACGAGCAGTACTTC.

This clonotype was seen a handful of times. This sequence joins TRBV29-1 and TRBJ2-5; 10 positions match TRBD1. Germline CDR1 and CDR2: SQVTM and ANQGSEA. The CDR3 runs to 13 residues. V was pared by 7 bases and J by 2 bases, with 4 bases of the junction left unmatched. The CDR3 sequence is CSGDRGRQETQYF. The CDR3 nucleotides read TGCAGCGGGGACAGGGGTCGTCAAGAGACCCAGTACTTC.

This chain links TRBV29-1 with TRBJ2-7, with 13 nucleotides matching TRBD2. The CDR3 is 15 amino acids. V shed 7 bases and J 5 bases; nucleotides not matched to a gene: 11. CDR1 and CDR2 (germline): SQVTM, ANQGSEA. CDR3 in DNA: TGCAGCGGGATCCGGTGGACTAGCGGGAGCCACGAGCAGTACTTC. Translating gives CSGIRWTSGSHEQYF.

The V and J genes are TRBV7-3 and TRBJ2-6, with a weak D call TRBD1 (6 bases). The germline CDR1 and CDR2 sequences are SGHTA and FQGTGA. Trimming cost V 2 bases and J 4 bases, with 12 bases left between them. CDR3 size: 16 residues. The CDR3 region has the DNA TGTGCCAGCAGCTTAGGGGCAGGGGCCGGGGCCAACGTCCTGACTTTC. This translates into CASSLGAGAGANVLTF.

The CDR3 nucleotides read TGCAGTGCTGAGACAGGGAATAAGACACCCCTCCACTTT. Residues: CSAETGNKTPLHF. The V gene is TRBV20-1, the J gene TRBJ1-6; 7 bases agree with TRBD1. Germline V gene lookup returns CDR1 DFQATT and CDR2 SNEGSKA (reference sequence). V gave up 5 bases and J gave up 11 bases; unmatched junction bases: 9. The CDR3 spans 13 residues.

This sequence joins TRBV9 and TRBJ2-5; D is ambiguous. The germline CDR1 and CDR2 sequences are SGDLS and YYNGEE. The ends were cut back, 0 bases at V and 1 base at J, with 16 bases in the middle. CDR3 length: 17 residues. The CDR3 loop is CASSVAPHVGLQETQYF. DNA for the CDR3: TGTGCCAGCAGCGTAGCCCCCCATGTAGGGCTCCAAGAGACCCAGTACTTC.

This clonotype was detected once. The chain recombines TRBV2 with TRBJ2-3, with D possibly matching TRBD1 (6 bases). Germline V gives CDR1 SNHLY, CDR2 FYNNEI. The CDR3 runs to 14 residues. The germline V and J ends were trimmed by 4 bases and 4 bases, with 12 bases remaining between them. The CDR3 loop reads CASSGSGHPDTQYF. The CDR3 coding sequence is TGTGCCAGCAGTGGTTCGGGACACCCAGATACGCAGTATTTT.